This T cell receptor (beta chain) is from a study of blood T cell repertoires in COVID-19. CDR3 size: 19 residues. The V segment lost 0 bases and the J segment 1 base; nucleotides outside the gene matches: 9. Germline loops: CDR1 LGHNA, CDR2 YNFKEQ. This study enrolled people aged 18 to 89 from about two dozen US geographic areas. Participants had their cohort set by participant-reported clinical history. A PCR-confirmed or clinician-diagnosed COVID-19 case had contacted exposed participants within 2 weeks of entry. Original processing notes: The assay estimated nucleated cells by amplifying reference gene primers. The method was immunoSEQ multiplex PCR; TCRdb's version includes in-frame clones alone and lacks a portion of them. The DNA gave D and trimming, while V, J and clone size come from that table. The data hold 200,000 to 250,000 clones, with 90% observed a single time.

The sample consisted of PBMCs or T cells enriched from blood (not recorded which). The chain is built from TRBV4-2 and TRBJ2-1, with 10 bases matching TRBD2. The origin of this receptor is a man aged 25 to 45 who had been exposed to COVID-19. The CDR3, as DNA: TGTGCCAGCAGCCAAGATCCCCTAGCGGGGGTGGGTTCCTACAATGAGCAGTTCTTC. This encodes CASSQDPLAGVGSYNEQFF.